Following are 10 T cell receptor beta chains from one sample sequenced in a study of Tregs in tolerant kidney transplant recipients. Mixed chimerism was transient after nonmyeloablative marrow transplants from related graft donors. Clones were read by immunoSEQ multiplex PCR, and TCRdb kept only the in-frame ones, dropping some. This table has approximately 82,000 clones, 93% appearing once. Material: CD4+ T cells from blood (PBMCs), obtained 12 months after the transplant. Source of these receptors: a human patient who received a combined kidney and bone marrow transplant. Some T cells may have come from the graft donor.

V gene TRBV2 combines with J gene TRBJ2-2; 11 bases are a match to TRBD2. The length of the CDR3 is 16 residues. In germline, CDR1 is SNHLY, CDR2 FYNNEI. After removal of 2 bases from V and 4 bases from J, the junction contained 3 bases not matched to a gene. The chain's CDR3 is CASSEIAGGLTGELFF. CDR3 DNA sequence: TGTGCCAGCAGTGAAATAGCGGGGGGGCTCACCGGGGAGCTGTTTTTT.

V gene TRBV6-6 combines with J gene TRBJ1-5, with 10 bases fitting TRBD1. This CDR3 is 16 amino acids long. CDR1 MNHNY and CDR2 SVGAGI come from the germline V gene (reference sequence). The ends lost 7 bases at V and 4 bases at J; junction bases unmatched: 10. Here the CDR3 DNA reads TGTGCCAGCAAAGGAGACAGGGGGCCACCAAATCAGCCCCAGCATTTT. Translated: CASKGDRGPPNQPQHF.

The chain employs TRBV4-1 and TRBJ1-5; 8 nucleotides align to TRBD1. V gave up 1 base and J gave up 8 bases; unmatched junction bases: 1. The CDR3 runs to 13 residues. Per the germline V gene, CDR1 is MGHRA and CDR2 is YSYEKL. This CDR3 reads CASSQGTGKPQHF. CDR3 bases: TGCGCCAGCAGCCAAGGGACAGGGAAGCCCCAGCATTTT.

The chain combines TRBV5-1 with TRBJ2-1; 9 bases fit TRBD2. Trimming at V came to 0 bases and at J to 1 base, leaving 8 bases not matched to a gene. The CDR3 runs 18 residues. Germline CDR1 is SGHRS and CDR2 is YFSETQ. CDR3 sequence: CASSLARTSEESYNEQFF. The CDR3 bases are TGCGCCAGCAGCTTGGCCCGGACTAGCGAAGAATCCTACAATGAGCAGTTCTTC.

The J gene is TRBJ2-2, the V gene TRBV6-1; no firm D call. The CDR3 spans 15 residues. V was clipped by 6 bases and J by 4 bases, with 15 bases between them. Germline CDR1 MNHNS, CDR2 SASEGT. CDR3 residues: CASRNMAGSTGELFF. For the CDR3, the DNA is TGTGCCAGCAGGAACATGGCCGGGTCCACCGGGGAGCTGTTTTTT.

The J gene is TRBJ1-4, the V gene TRBV5-5; D may be TRBD1 (6 bases). This CDR3 comprises 16 residues. V lost 3 bases and J lost 4, with 16 bases in between. Per germline, CDR1 SGHKS and CDR2 YYEKEE (reference sequence). The CDR3 protein is CASSSPWARGNEKLFF. CDR3 coding DNA: TGTGCCAGCAGCTCCCCCTGGGCCAGGGGTAATGAAAAACTGTTTTTT.

The chain couples TRBV18 to TRBJ2-7; 8 bases map to TRBD1. The CDR3 has 13 residues. Germline V gene data show CDR1 as KGHSH and CDR2 as LQKENI. J lost 1 base, V lost 8 bases, and 4 bases had no gene match. The CDR3 is CASHGQGSYEQYF. CDR3 in DNA: TGTGCCAGCCATGGACAGGGTTCCTACGAGCAGTACTTC.

This chain joins TRBV4-1 and TRBJ2-5, with 10 bases that match TRBD2. CDR1 is MGHRA, CDR2 YSYEKL, per germline. Trimming took 1 base from V and 1 from J; bases not matched to a gene: 12. There are 19 residues in the CDR3. This CDR3 reads CASSQVPLAGVLLQETQYF. The DNA for the CDR3 is TGCGCCAGCAGCCAAGTTCCCCTAGCGGGGGTTCTACTCCAAGAGACCCAGTACTTC.

In this sample, this clone turned up once. The chain links TRBV10-3 to TRBJ2-5, with a weak D call TRBD2 (5 bases). Germline lookup yields CDR1 ENHRY and CDR2 SYGVKD. V lost 6 bases and J lost 5, with 7 bases in between. The CDR3 has 11 amino acids. The CDR3 DNA sequence: TGTGCCATCAGCCGGGATGAGACCCAGTACTTC. It encodes CAISRDETQYF.

This sequence joins TRBV7-3 and TRBJ2-1; 7 positions match TRBD2. The CDR3 contains 15 residues. V was clipped by 5 bases and J by 10 bases; unmatched bases: 14. Germline V gene lookup returns CDR1 SGHTA and CDR2 FQGTGA. The CDR3 here is CASSKYVGGRNEQFF. CDR3 sequence (DNA): TGTGCCAGCAGCAAATATGTCGGGGGGAGGAACGAGCAGTTCTTC.